The sequence of this T cell receptor (beta chain) was determined in a study of shared clonotypes between healthy human individuals. CDR3 size: 15 residues. Trimming cost V 3 bases and J 4 bases, with 14 bases left between them. CDR1 is MNHNS, CDR2 SASEGT, per germline. Naive CD8 isolation took CD45RO-negative cells positively selected for CCR7 and excluded terminally differentiated effector memory CD45RA+ cells. The study drew its donors from healthy HIV-negative adults without recent acute infections or vaccinations. Nashville, Tennessee was home to all donors, who were Caucasian adults. Sorted-subset replicate PCR reactions were performed with roughly 200 ng DNA, corresponding to 25,000 to 35,000 T cell genomes. Study processing details: Junction-only immunoSEQ data arrived without quality scores, meaning filtering differed. Sequencing was performed with immunoSEQ multiplex PCR; in TCRdb, only in-frame clones are kept and a portion is missing. D and trimming were read from the DNA, whereas the V and J calls and clone size are those reported in that table. This table holds about 1,900,000 clones, approximately 94% found once.

This TCR was sampled from a man in his late teens or twenties in good health. Sequences were obtained from naive CD8+ T cells sorted from blood. The V and J genes are TRBV6-1 and TRBJ2-3, with unresolved D. CDR3 DNA sequence: TGTGCCAGCAGTGATTTTTACAGTGGGGCAGATACGCAGTATTTT. Amino acids: CASSDFYSGADTQYF.